This is a list of T cell receptor beta chains from one sample in a study of cytomegalovirus exposure and HLA in healthy donors. Produced via immunoSEQ multiplex PCR; TCRdb's table is partial and in-frame only. Seen here are roughly 150,000 clones, approximately 80% observed once, and the top ten hold less than 2%. The sample was PBMCs. Every receptor here comes from a woman aged 18-30 years in good health and CMV-seronegative. Both conserved end residues are part of each CDR3. D genes are given only for firm matches. Some rows mark clone size as missing; the rest say once, few, many or name a class of expanded clone.

clone_size | j_call | d_call | cdr3_length | v_call | cdr3_nt | cdr3_aa
. | TRBJ1-5 | . | 15 | TRBV2 | TGTGCCAGCAGTGATTGGGGGGATAGCAATCAGCCCCAGCATTTT | CASSDWGDSNQPQHF
. | TRBJ2-7 | TRBD1 | 15 | TRBV6-1 | TGTGCCAGCAGTGAAGGGGGGACAGGATCCTACGAGCAGTACTTC | CASSEGGTGSYEQYF
. | TRBJ2-7 | TRBD1 | 15 | TRBV28 | TGTGCCAGCAGCCCTCCTCGGACAGGGGCCCACGAGCAGTACTTC | CASSPPRTGAHEQYF
. | TRBJ2-7 | TRBD2 | 15 | TRBV15 | TGTGCCACCAGCAGGGGAGCGGGGGAGGGTGACGAGCAGTACTTC | CATSRGAGEGDEQYF
once | TRBJ2-7 | TRBD1 | 14 | TRBV6-1 | TGTGCCAGCAGTGGGACAGGGGGTACGCACGAGCAGTACTTC | CASSGTGGTHEQYF
. | TRBJ1-1 | TRBD1 | 14 | TRBV11-2 | TGTGCCAGCAGACGGCAGGGGGTAGTGTCTGAAGCTTTCTTT | CASRRQGVVSEAFF
. | TRBJ2-2 | . | 13 | TRBV2 | TGTGCCAGCAGTGTGGCCACCACCGGGGAGCTGTTTTTT | CASSVATTGELFF
. | TRBJ1-1 | . | 14 | TRBV28 | TGTGCCAGCAGTTTTGGCCCCGGGGACACTGAAGCTTTCTTT | CASSFGPGDTEAFF
. | TRBJ1-2 | TRBD1 | 14 | TRBV6-6 | TGTGCCAGCACCCCCGGGACAGGGAACTATGGCTACACCTTC | CASTPGTGNYGYTF
. | TRBJ2-1 | TRBD2 | 14 | TRBV10-2 | TGCGCCAGCGGGACTACCTATTGGAGACATGAGCAGTTCTTC | CASGTTYWRHEQFF
. | TRBJ2-5 | TRBD2 | 15 | TRBV7-8 | TGTGCCAGCAGGCCTAGCGGGAGTCTACAAGAGACCCAGTACTTC | CASRPSGSLQETQYF
. | TRBJ2-6 | . | 15 | TRBV4-2 | TGTGCCAGCAGCCAACAGGGTCCTGGGGCCAACGTCCTGACTTTC | CASSQQGPGANVLTF
. | TRBJ2-5 | . | 12 | TRBV11-3 | TGTGCCAGCAGCTTCTCGGTTGAGACCCAGTACTTC | CASSFSVETQYF
. | TRBJ2-7 | TRBD2 | 14 | TRBV28 | TGTGCCAGCGGAAATCTAGCGGGTCCCTACGAGCAGTACTTC | CASGNLAGPYEQYF
. | TRBJ2-7 | TRBD1 | 16 | TRBV28 | TGTGCCAGCAGTCTTCCCCAGGCAGGGGGCAATCGGGAGCAGTACTTC | CASSLPQAGGNREQYF
. | TRBJ2-3 | TRBD2 | 13 | TRBV29-1 | TGCAGCGTTGGCATAGCGGGGGGGGATACGCAGTATTTT | CSVGIAGGDTQYF
. | TRBJ2-5 | TRBD2 | 16 | TRBV29-1 | TGCAGCGTTGAAGAGGCTCTAGCGGGGACGACAGAGACCCAGTACTTC | CSVEEALAGTTETQYF
. | TRBJ2-3 | . | 13 | TRBV11-2 | TGTGCCAGCAGCCGGGAAACAGGGTCCGCGCAGTATTTT | CASSRETGSAQYF
. | TRBJ1-1 | . | 15 | TRBV19 | TGTGCCAGTAGTATCTGGGAGGGAGGGAACACTGAAGCTTTCTTT | CASSIWEGGNTEAFF
. | TRBJ1-1 | . | 13 | TRBV27 | TGTGCCAGCAGTTTTGGAATCGGGACTGAAGCTTTCTTT | CASSFGIGTEAFF
. | TRBJ1-1 | . | 15 | TRBV23-1 | TGCGCCAGCAGTCAATCGCCTGGGCAGCCCCCTGAAGCTTTCTTT | CASSQSPGQPPEAFF
. | TRBJ2-5 | . | 14 | TRBV11-2 | TGTGCCAGCAGAAGAGGGTTTACCCAAGAGACCCAGTACTTC | CASRRGFTQETQYF
. | TRBJ2-3 | TRBD2 | 16 | TRBV7-9 | TGTGCCAGCAGCCTTTTGGCCCAACTAGCGTCAGATACGCAGTATTTT | CASSLLAQLASDTQYF
. | TRBJ1-2 | . | 10 | TRBV5-1 | TGCGCCAGCAGCCAGTATGGCTACACCTTC | CASSQYGYTF
. | TRBJ2-7 | TRBD2 | 16 | TRBV6-6 | TGTGCCAGCAGTTGGACTAGCGGGGGGGCAGCCTACGAGCAGTACTTC | CASSWTSGGAAYEQYF
. | TRBJ2-7 | TRBD1 | 12 | TRBV27 | TGTGCCACCCGACAGGGTGGGAACGAGCAGTACTTC | CATRQGGNEQYF
. | TRBJ1-2 | TRBD1 | 13 | TRBV7-3 | TGTGCCAGCAGCTTAGGGACAGGGGACGGCTACACCTTC | CASSLGTGDGYTF
. | TRBJ2-7 | TRBD1 | 13 | TRBV28 | TGTGCCAGCAGTTTGCCGGGACAGGCCGAGCAGTACTTC | CASSLPGQAEQYF
. | TRBJ1-1 | TRBD1 | 16 | TRBV28 | TGTGCCAGCAGCTCGGCCGGGACAGGGGGTTACACTGAAGCTTTCTTT | CASSSAGTGGYTEAFF
. | TRBJ2-7 | . | 14 | TRBV5-1 | TGCGCCAGCAGGATTTATGGAGGGAACTACGAGCAGTACTTC | CASRIYGGNYEQYF
few | TRBJ1-1 | TRBD1 | 15 | TRBV6-5 | TGTGCCAGCAGTCTGGACAGGAGTTTGAACACTGAAGCTTTCTTT | CASSLDRSLNTEAFF
. | TRBJ2-3 | . | 10 | TRBV20-1 | TGCAGCCAGGGTACAGATACGCAGTATTTT | CSQGTDTQYF
. | TRBJ2-3 | . | 14 | TRBV5-1 | TGCGCCAGCAGCTTGGCGGAAAGCACAGATGCGCAGTATTTT | CASSLAESTDAQYF
once | TRBJ2-7 | . | 13 | TRBV7-6 | TGTGCCAGCAGCTTAAACGGGGGCTACGAGCAGTACTTC | CASSLNGGYEQYF
once | TRBJ1-1 | . | 13 | TRBV5-1 | TGCGCCAGCAGCCATCGGTGGAACACTGAAGCTTTCTTT | CASSHRWNTEAFF
. | TRBJ2-7 | . | 12 | TRBV6-1 | TGTGCCAGCAGTGAAGCGTTATTGGTGCGGTACTTC | CASSEALLVRYF
. | TRBJ1-1 | . | 13 | TRBV6-5 | TGTGCCAGCAGATTTACACCGAACACTGAAGCTTTCTTT | CASRFTPNTEAFF
. | TRBJ2-1 | TRBD2 | 13 | TRBV13 | TGTGCCAGCAGCCCCGGGACTAGCAGTGAGCAGTTCTTC | CASSPGTSSEQFF
. | TRBJ2-7 | TRBD2 | 19 | TRBV4-2 | TGTGCCAGCAGCCGAGGGACTAGCGGGGGAAGTTTATATCGTTACGAGCAGTACTTC | CASSRGTSGGSLYRYEQYF
. | TRBJ1-2 | . | 16 | TRBV19 | TGTGCCAGTAGTATGGGGGCAGATCCAAACCTCTATGGCTACACCTTC | CASSMGADPNLYGYTF
. | TRBJ2-6 | . | 15 | TRBV9 | TGTGCCAGCAGCGTAGGAGGGGGAGTTGCCAACGTCCTGACTTTC | CASSVGGGVANVLTF
. | TRBJ2-2 | TRBD1 | 13 | TRBV29-1 | TGCAGCGCTGGACAGGGAGGATCCGGGGAGCTGTTTTTT | CSAGQGGSGELFF
. | TRBJ1-1 | . | 13 | TRBV15 | TGTGCCACCAGCGCACAGGTGAACACTGAAGCTTTCTTT | CATSAQVNTEAFF
. | TRBJ1-2 | TRBD1 | 16 | TRBV7-9 | TGTTCCAGCAGCGTACCCGGGACAGGGATAGCGAATGGCTACACCTTC | CSSSVPGTGIANGYTF
. | TRBJ2-2 | . | 12 | TRBV5-6 | TGTGCCAGCAGGGCGGGTCCCGGGGAGCTGTTTTTT | CASRAGPGELFF
. | TRBJ2-3 | TRBD1 | 15 | TRBV5-1 | TGCGCCAGCAGCCTACAGGGGTCTAGCACAGATACGCAGTATTTT | CASSLQGSSTDTQYF
once | TRBJ2-3 | TRBD2 | 16 | TRBV30 | TGTGCCTGGAGCGCCGGGACTAGCAGTGACACAGATACGCAGTATTTT | CAWSAGTSSDTDTQYF
. | TRBJ1-4 | . | 16 | TRBV7-9 | TGTGCCAGCAGCTTAGCTTCAGGGTTCAGTAATGAAAAACTGTTTTTT | CASSLASGFSNEKLFF
. | TRBJ1-2 | TRBD1 | 14 | TRBV30 | TGTGCCTGGAGCTCCGGGACAGGGGCTTATGGCTACACCTTC | CAWSSGTGAYGYTF
. | TRBJ2-1 | TRBD2 | 21 | TRBV7-8 | TGTGCCAGCAGCTTAGCGCGGGCTAGCGGGCTCCAATATGAGGTCTACAATGAGCAGTTCTTC | CASSLARASGLQYEVYNEQFF
. | TRBJ1-4 | TRBD1 | 13 | TRBV2 | TGTGCCACCAGGACAGGGCGTAATGAAAAACTGTTTTTT | CATRTGRNEKLFF
. | TRBJ2-3 | . | 14 | TRBV9 | TGTGCCAGCAGCGTAGATGGATTGAGAGGAACGCAGTATTTT | CASSVDGLRGTQYF
. | TRBJ1-3 | . | 17 | TRBV30 | TGTGCCTGGAGTGTTGGAATTAGCCCTGCCCCCGGAAACACCATATATTTT | CAWSVGISPAPGNTIYF